The sequence of this T cell receptor beta chain was determined in a study of shared clonotypes between healthy human individuals. Overall study: There were three CD4 naive, three CD4 memory, two CD8 naive and one CD8 memory plates per donor.

This clone has only a few counts. Selected positively for CCR7 and CD45RO-negative, naive CD8 cells excluded terminally differentiated effector memory CD45RA+ cells. Sequencing used immunoSEQ multiplex PCR; TCRdb keeps in-frame clones, though not all of them. In the table there are hundreds of thousands of clones, 85% to 95% of which are singletons. Material: naive CD8+ T cells sorted from blood. This TCR came from a man aged 25 to 40 in good health.

In nucleotides, the CDR3 is TGTGCCAGCAGCCGACAGGGAGGCAACGAGCAGTACTTC. It yields the protein CASSRQGGNEQYF. This rearrangement joins TRBV6-6 to TRBJ2-7, with D maybe TRBD1 (7 bases). The germline V gene has CDR1 MNHNY and CDR2 SVGAGI (reference sequence). Between the trimmed V and J ends, which lost 6 bases and 5 bases, there was a span of 14 bases. The CDR3 covers 13 residues.